This T cell receptor beta chain was sequenced in a study of a mutant IDH1 vaccine in newly diagnosed glioma. Study information: There were eight vaccinations for patients, given in weeks 1, 3, 5, 7, 11, 15, 19 and 23. The start of vaccination came 4-6 weeks after radiotherapy alone, or with temozolomide cycles. The study's findings and limits: Immune responses arising from the vaccine appeared in 90% to 95% of patients.

The time point denotes: week 11, during vaccination. In the vaccine, a single dose held 300 ug of the mutant IDH1 20-mer peptide, along with topical imiquimod. Each tumor in the donors was a new WHO grade 3 or 4 astrocytoma, IDH1-mutant and ATRX-lost. As concerns this clone: Its matching antigen is unknown.

Generated by immunoSEQ multiplex PCR, the TCRdb table keeps only in-frame clones and is missing some. The repertoire holds 50,000 or so clones, with around 90% as singletons. The CDR3 has 14 residues. Trimming took 4 bases from V and 1 from J, leaving 9 bases between them. Germline CDR1 and CDR2: MNHNY and SVGAGI (reference sequence). V and J are TRBV6-6 and TRBJ2-3; D gene ambiguous. The starting material was PBMCs, obtained from a glioma patient whose treatment included an IDH1 peptide vaccine. The sequence was obtained from a man aged 50-59 years with glioma. The CDR3 sequence is CASSFSWGTDTQYF. The CDR3 DNA follows: TGTGCCAGCAGTTTTTCCTGGGGCACAGATACGCAGTATTTT.